A selection of T cell receptor beta chains follows, all from one sample in a study of Graves' ophthalmopathy and Graves' hyperthyroidism. TCRdb re-analysed the multiplex PCR reads in MiXCR, keeping a single row per CDR3 protein. The data contain roughly 350,000 distinct CDR3 sequences, roughly 17% of them singletons. The sequenced sample consisted of peripheral blood. Receptors originate from an adult woman with stable Graves' hyperthyroidism. CDR3s include the opening cysteine and the closing phenylalanine or tryptophan. The D gene is left open where the match is weak. Size values are once, few and many counts, or a class for expanded clones, and some rows have none.

abundance,d_gene,v_gene,j_gene,CDR3nt,CDR3aa
-,-,TRBV15,TRBJ2-7,TGTGCCACCAGCAGGGACCCTGCCTACGAGCAGTACTTC,CATSRDPAYEQYF
many,-,TRBV6-4,TRBJ2-2,TGTGCCAGCAGTCCTTCTGCCGGGACCACCGGGGAGCTGTTTTTT,CASSPSAGTTGELFF
many,TRBD1,TRBV20-1,TRBJ1-2,TGCAGTGCCATAAAATCGGGGCAGGGGGACGGCTACACCTTC,CSAIKSGQGDGYTF
many,TRBD2,TRBV11-2,TRBJ2-7,TGTGCCAGCAGCGCCCGACTAGCGGGGGACGAGCAGTACTTC,CASSARLAGDEQYF
many,TRBD1,TRBV11-1,TRBJ2-7,TGTGCCAGCAGCTTAGTCGGGGACAGGAGCTCCTACGAGCAGTACTTC,CASSLVGDRSSYEQYF
many,-,TRBV2,TRBJ1-1,TGTGCCAGCAGTGAAGCCCCCAAAGCTTTCTTT,CASSEAPKAFF
-,TRBD1,TRBV12-3/TRBV12-4,TRBJ2-7,TGTGCCAGCAGCCGATTACGGACAGGGTTGGCCGAGCAGTACTTC,CASSRLRTGLAEQYF
many,TRBD1,TRBV7-2,TRBJ1-5,TGTGCCAGCAGCGCCACAGGGGGCCAGTGGCAGCCCCAGCATTTT,CASSATGGQWQPQHF
many,TRBD1,TRBV27,TRBJ2-6,TGTGCCAGCGGCGGGACAGGCGATTACTCTGGGGCCAACGTCCTGACTTTC,CASGGTGDYSGANVLTF
many,-,TRBV4-1,TRBJ2-5,TGCGCCAGCAGCCAATACCCCAGTTGGCAGGGGCAAGAGACCCAGTACTTC,CASSQYPSWQGQETQYF
-,TRBD1,TRBV24-1,TRBJ1-5,TGTGCCACCAGTGAATCCGGGACAGCAAGCAATCAGCCCCAGCATTTT,CATSESGTASNQPQHF
many,TRBD1,TRBV15,TRBJ2-2,TGTGCCACCAGCTCAAGGGGACAGACGAACACCGGGGAGCTGTTTTTT,CATSSRGQTNTGELFF
many,-,TRBV9,TRBJ1-1,TGTGCCAGCATACTGGGGGGTGAGGGAACTGAAGCTTTCTTT,CASILGGEGTEAFF
many,-,TRBV5-1,TRBJ2-5,TGCGCCACCAAGGACCCGGACAGCCAAGAGACCCAGTACTTC,CATKDPDSQETQYF
-,-,TRBV12-3/TRBV12-4,TRBJ2-5,TGTGCCAGCAGAATAGCCGGAGAGACCCAGTACTTC,CASRIAGETQYF
few,-,TRBV2,TRBJ1-2,TGTGCCAGCAGCGAACAGGGACCAGCGGGCTATGGCTACACCTTC,CASSEQGPAGYGYTF
many,TRBD1,TRBV10-3,TRBJ1-2,TGTGCCACTGCTGACAGGGGAATAGATGGCTACACCTTC,CATADRGIDGYTF
many,TRBD2,TRBV29-1,TRBJ2-7,TGCAGCGTTGAAGGGACTAGCGGGAAGTACGAGCAGTACTTC,CSVEGTSGKYEQYF
many,-,TRBV6-2/TRBV6-3,TRBJ2-7,TGTGCCAGCAGTTACCCCACGCCCGCCTACGAGCAGTACTTC,CASSYPTPAYEQYF
many,-,TRBV7-8,TRBJ1-1,TGTGCCAGCAGCTTAGCGGTCTGGACTGAAGCTTTCTTT,CASSLAVWTEAFF
many,TRBD1,TRBV19,TRBJ1-2,TGTGCCAGTAGTGGAAGGGGAAGACAGGGGGGCTATGGCTACACCTTC,CASSGRGRQGGYGYTF
many,-,TRBV19,TRBJ2-5,TGTGCCAGTAGTCCAAGACAGGGGAGGGGTCAAGAGACCCAGTACTTC,CASSPRQGRGQETQYF
many,-,TRBV12-3/TRBV12-4,TRBJ1-2,TGTGCCAGCAGTTTGGGGGGAGGCTACACCTTC,CASSLGGGYTF
many,-,TRBV30,TRBJ1-1,TGTGCCTGGAGAGCCCGCCGGGACACCGGAGCTTTCTTT,CAWRARRDTGAFF
many,-,TRBV24-1,TRBJ2-2,TGTGCCACCAGTGGGTCGTTGTGGGTCGGGAACACCGGGGAGCTGTTTTTT,CATSGSLWVGNTGELFF
-,TRBD1,TRBV7-9,TRBJ2-7,TGTGCCAGCAGCCCGGGCGGGACAGGAGGCTACGAGCAGTACTTC,CASSPGGTGGYEQYF
once,-,TRBV5-1,TRBJ2-7,TGCGCCAGCAGGGAAATGTACGAGCAGTACTTC,CASREMYEQYF
many,-,TRBV12-3/TRBV12-4,TRBJ1-1,TGTGCCAGCAGTTTACAGTCGAACACTGAAGCTTTCTTT,CASSLQSNTEAFF
-,TRBD1,TRBV25-1,TRBJ2-7,TGTGCCAGCAGTGAAAACTCCGGGACAGGGGCCTACGAGCAGTACTTC,CASSENSGTGAYEQYF
few,-,TRBV4-1,TRBJ1-1,TGCGCCAGCAGCCAAGGGACAGTAAGGTATGACACTGAAGCTTTCTTT,CASSQGTVRYDTEAFF
many,-,TRBV5-1,TRBJ2-4,TGCGCCAGCAGCTTGCAGGGGACGAGAAACATTCAGTACTTC,CASSLQGTRNIQYF
many,TRBD1,TRBV12-5,TRBJ2-7,TGTGCTAGTGGGGCCGGAGACAGGGGGACGGAGTACTTC,CASGAGDRGTEYF
many,-,TRBV28,TRBJ2-7,TGTGCCAGCAGTTTCTTAGGGAGCGCCTCCTACGAGCAGTACTTC,CASSFLGSASYEQYF
-,-,TRBV20-1,TRBJ2-7,TGCAGTGCTAAAAAGACGGGGGGCCCCTACGAGCAGTACTTC,CSAKKTGGPYEQYF
many,-,TRBV2,TRBJ2-5,TGTGCCAGCAGTGGATCCGGAACTAGGGCGGAGACCCAGTACTTC,CASSGSGTRAETQYF
many,-,TRBV6-5,TRBJ1-6,TGTGCCAGCAGTTACATGATGGGAAAGAATTCACCCCTCCACTTT,CASSYMMGKNSPLHF
many,-,TRBV6-5,TRBJ2-7,TGTGCCAGCAGTTACGACCCAGGGTCCCACGAGCAGTACTTC,CASSYDPGSHEQYF
-,-,TRBV6-1,TRBJ1-5,TGTGCCAGCCTACGGACAGTTAATCAGCCCCAGCATTTT,CASLRTVNQPQHF
few,TRBD1,TRBV12-3/TRBV12-4,TRBJ1-1,TGTGCCAGCAGTTTCACACAGGGGAAGGGATCCGCAGCTTTCTTT,CASSFTQGKGSAAFF
many,-,TRBV24-1,TRBJ2-4,TGTGCCACCAGTGACCTTACAGGGAAGGGGACCAAAAACATTAAGTACTTC,CATSDLTGKGTKNIKYF
many,-,TRBV4-3,TRBJ2-2,TGCGCCAGCAGCCAAGTTCCCGGGAGTGTCACCGGGGAGCTGTTTTTT,CASSQVPGSVTGELFF
many,-,TRBV28,TRBJ1-3,TGTGCCAGCAGTATCTCCCCATTTTCTGGAAACACCATATATTTT,CASSISPFSGNTIYF
few,-,TRBV28,TRBJ1-5,TGTGCCAGCATCTCTATGAGAGGTCAGCCCCAGCATTTT,CASISMRGQPQHF
many,-,TRBV28,TRBJ1-2,TGTGCCAGCAGTCTCCGACTAAGGGACGGGGGGAATGGCTACACCTTC,CASSLRLRDGGNGYTF
many,TRBD2,TRBV7-6,TRBJ2-7,TGTGCCAGCAGCCCCTCGGGGGGGCCGGGGGGTTACGAGCAGTACTTC,CASSPSGGPGGYEQYF
many,-,TRBV28,TRBJ2-7,TGTGCCAGCAGTTTAAGTGTGGAGGCTTCCTACGAGCAGTACTTC,CASSLSVEASYEQYF
many,-,TRBV29-1,TRBJ2-7,TGCAGCGTCTTGTCGGACGAGCAGTACTTC,CSVLSDEQYF
many,-,TRBV19,TRBJ1-1,TGTGCCAGTAGTATTCCGGGATTGCGGGCAAAGAACACTGAAGCTTTCTTT,CASSIPGLRAKNTEAFF
few,TRBD2,TRBV20-1,TRBJ2-7,TGCAGTGCTAGAGATCTCTTAGCGGGAGGGCCTATCCACGAGCAGTACTTC,CSARDLLAGGPIHEQYF
many,-,TRBV6-2/TRBV6-3,TRBJ2-7,TGTGCCAGCAGTTACTCGAGGGGGTTCGAGCAGTACTTC,CASSYSRGFEQYF
-,-,TRBV18,TRBJ1-3,TGTGCCAGCTCAATCGGCCCCTCTGGAAACACCATATATTTT,CASSIGPSGNTIYF
many,-,TRBV20-1,TRBJ2-7,TGCAGTGCTAGTTGGGCCCGGTCGAGGCCCTACGAGCAGTACTTC,CSASWARSRPYEQYF
many,TRBD2,TRBV30,TRBJ2-2,TGTGCCTGGTTAGCGGGAGGGCCAAACACCGGGGAGCTGTTTTTT,CAWLAGGPNTGELFF
few,-,TRBV7-9,TRBJ2-2,TGTGCCAGCAGCTCCGCGGGAGGGGAGCTGTTTTTT,CASSSAGGELFF
many,-,TRBV5-5,TRBJ1-6,TGTGCCAGCAGCTTCATCCAGAGCAATAATTCACCCCTCCACTTT,CASSFIQSNNSPLHF